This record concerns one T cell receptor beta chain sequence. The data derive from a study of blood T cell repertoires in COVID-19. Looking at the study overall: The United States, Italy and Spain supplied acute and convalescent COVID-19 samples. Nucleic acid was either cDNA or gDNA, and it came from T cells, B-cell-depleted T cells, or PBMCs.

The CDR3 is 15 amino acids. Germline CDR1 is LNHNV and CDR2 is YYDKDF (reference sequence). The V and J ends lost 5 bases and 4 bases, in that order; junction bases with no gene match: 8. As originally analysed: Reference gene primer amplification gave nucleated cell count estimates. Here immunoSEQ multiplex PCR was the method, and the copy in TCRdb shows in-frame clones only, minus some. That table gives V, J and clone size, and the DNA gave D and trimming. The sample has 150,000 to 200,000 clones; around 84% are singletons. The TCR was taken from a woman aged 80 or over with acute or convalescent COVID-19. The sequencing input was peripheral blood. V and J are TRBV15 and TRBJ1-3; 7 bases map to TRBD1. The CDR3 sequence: CATSPTGPRGNTIYF. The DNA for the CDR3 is TGTGCCACCAGCCCGACAGGGCCGCGGGGAAACACCATATATTTT.